This T cell receptor beta chain was found in a study of graft-versus-host responses after intestinal transplantation. Study summary: Induction with anti-thymocyte globulin, then tacrolimus and steroids for around three years, was given to all recipients. Study results and limitations: The recipient marrow held GvH clones, and some of them showed up first in ileum or blood. GvH clone levels peaked in circulation, and this peak was associated with early post-transplant HvG declines. When patients had graft-donor T cell macrochimerism, their allografts held high graft-versus-host to host-versus-graft clonal ratios.

The CDR3 sequence is 13 residues long. J gave up 8 bases and V 7 bases, and 7 bases lay outside the gene matches. Per germline, CDR1 LNHDA and CDR2 SQIVND (reference sequence). In regard to this clone: The antigen is unknown.

TCRdb's table, derived via immunoSEQ multiplex PCR, lists solely in-frame clones and lacks some. The profile shows fewer than 120,000 clones, over 85% of them singletons. Sequences were derived from unstimulated CD8+ T cells sorted from spleen or lymph node cells, sampled before intestinal transplant. The chain is built from TRBV19 and TRBJ2-2, with 7 bases that match TRBD1. The clonotype was recovered from a human donor who received an intestinal transplant. CDR3 DNA: TGTGCCAGTAATACAGGGGTTTGGGGGGAGCTGTTTTTT. Amino acids: CASNTGVWGELFF.